This T cell receptor (beta chain) appears in the sequencing data of a study of blood T cell repertoires in COVID-19. The wider study: PBMCs, B-cell-depleted T cells, or T cells were the source of the cDNA or gDNA that made up the material.

Source study methods: Amplified reference gene primers provided the basis for estimating nucleated cell counts. Method: immunoSEQ multiplex PCR; TCRdb's copy keeps in-frame clones and lacks some. V and J calls plus clone size are reproduced from that table; the DNA served to infer D and trimming. Counted here are 150,000 or so clones, around 89% occurring once; the ten biggest clones make up around 15%. The CDR3 covers 13 residues. The J segment lost 3 bases and the V segment lost 5 bases, leaving 4 bases of the junction unmatched. The germline V gene has CDR1 MNHEY and CDR2 SVGAGI. Source material: peripheral blood. The source of this sequence is a man aged 18 to 30 with COVID-19, enrolled during active disease. The chain links TRBV6-5 to TRBJ2-7; 7 bases fit TRBD1. This CDR3 reads CASSSGTDYEQYF. The DNA for the CDR3 is TGTGCCAGCAGTAGTGGGACAGACTACGAGCAGTACTTC.